A selection of T cell receptor beta chains follows, all from one sample in a study of T cell clones after liver transplantation. TCRdb keeps only in-frame clones here, not all; method: immunoSEQ multiplex PCR. The sample records nearly 55,000 clones, less than 85% being singletons. Here the sequenced sample was CD4+ T cells from blood, taken before liver transplant. The receptors shown here come from a human donor who received a liver transplant. Each CDR3 is given with its conserved first and last residue. The order of the fields is V gene, J gene, D gene, clone size, CDR3 protein, CDR3 DNA. A D gene is named only where the DNA matches it firmly. Clone size is shown for a subset of rows, as once, few, many or a class of expanded clone.

>TRBV10-3|TRBJ1-1|TRBD1|few
CAIRGQGLNTEAFF
TGTGCCATCCGAGGACAGGGTCTGAACACTGAAGCTTTCTTT
>TRBV18|TRBJ2-1|.|.
CASSPTSLNEQFF
TGTGCCAGCTCACCAACCAGTCTCAATGAGCAGTTCTTC
>TRBV6-4|TRBJ2-7|TRBD2|.
CASSEESGIFSYEQYF
TGTGCCAGCAGTGAAGAGAGCGGGATCTTTTCCTACGAGCAGTACTTC
>TRBV11-2|TRBJ1-1|.|.
CASSLVAAEAFF
TGTGCCAGCAGCTTAGTGGCTGCTGAAGCTTTCTTT
>TRBV9|TRBJ1-1|.|.
CASSVGTGTEAFF
TGTGCCAGCAGCGTAGGGACCGGGACTGAAGCTTTCTTT
>TRBV19|TRBJ1-3|TRBD1|.
CASSPDRGSGNTIYF
TGTGCCAGTAGTCCCGACAGGGGAAGCGGAAACACCATATATTTT
>TRBV5-7|TRBJ1-5|.|.
CAQAVPLQPQHF
TGTGCTCAAGCGGTGCCACTTCAGCCCCAGCATTTT
>TRBV28|TRBJ2-1|.|.
CASSSLPGQPYNEQFF
TGTGCCAGCAGTTCACTACCGGGACAACCCTACAATGAGCAGTTCTTC
>TRBV18|TRBJ1-1|.|.
CASSDNKNTEAFF
TGTGCCAGCTCCGACAACAAGAACACTGAAGCTTTCTTT
>TRBV11-3|TRBJ1-2|.|.
CASSNQGDGYTF
TGTGCCAGCAGCAATCAGGGAGATGGCTACACCTTC
>TRBV11-3|TRBJ2-7|.|.
CASSLDPGHSYEQYF
TGTGCCAGCAGCTTAGATCCGGGACATAGCTACGAGCAGTACTTC
>TRBV30|TRBJ2-7|.|once
CAWSVSTEQYF
TGTGCCTGGAGTGTGAGCACCGAGCAGTACTTC
>TRBV4-2|TRBJ2-1|.|.
CASTQAPDSSYNEQFF
TGTGCCAGCACCCAGGCCCCCGACTCCTCCTACAATGAGCAGTTCTTC
>TRBV9|TRBJ2-1|TRBD2|.
CASSGGTSGRNEQFF
TGTGCCAGCAGCGGAGGGACTAGCGGGAGAAATGAGCAGTTCTTC
>TRBV7-2|TRBJ1-4|.|.
CASSLDRPLVTNEKLFF
TGTGCCAGCAGCTTAGATCGGCCGCTGGTTACTAATGAAAAACTGTTTTTT
>TRBV28|TRBJ2-5|.|.
CASSLRNGLGKIKTQYF
TGTGCCAGCAGTTTGCGAAATGGTTTGGGGAAGATAAAGACCCAGTACTTC
>TRBV29-1|TRBJ2-5|.|.
CSVTLFGETQYF
TGCAGCGTTACGCTCTTCGGGGAGACCCAGTACTTC
>TRBV7-2|TRBJ2-2|TRBD2|once
CASSSGAGGTGELFF
TGTGCCAGCAGCTCCGGGGCGGGGGGCACCGGGGAGCTGTTTTTT
>TRBV5-1|TRBJ1-5|.|.
CASSVGHGDSNQPQHF
TGCGCCAGCAGCGTGGGACACGGTGATAGCAATCAGCCCCAGCATTTT
>TRBV11-1|TRBJ2-5|.|once
CASSGDGATETQYF
TGTGCCAGCAGCGGAGATGGGGCGACAGAGACCCAGTACTTC
>TRBV18|TRBJ2-2|.|.
CASSPGRFSTGELFF
TGTGCCAGCTCACCAGGGCGATTTTCGACCGGGGAGCTGTTTTTT
>TRBV5-4|TRBJ2-5|.|.
CASSLHAGAEETQYF
TGTGCCAGCAGCTTGCATGCAGGGGCAGAAGAGACCCAGTACTTC
>TRBV5-1|TRBJ1-6|.|few
CASSLAGPLYSPLHF
TGCGCCAGCAGCTTGGCTGGACCCTTATATTCACCCCTCCACTTT
>TRBV29-1|TRBJ2-2|.|.
CSVAPQGAGELFF
TGCAGCGTCGCCCCCCAGGGAGCCGGGGAGCTGTTTTTT
>TRBV5-1|TRBJ2-1|TRBD2|.
CASSLQLTTGTSGYNEQFF
TGCGCCAGCAGCTTACAACTCACGACCGGGACTAGCGGGTACAATGAGCAGTTCTTC
>TRBV6-1|TRBJ2-7|TRBD1|few
CASRRDRVYEQYF
TGTGCCAGCAGGCGGGACAGGGTCTACGAGCAGTACTTC
>TRBV6-4|TRBJ1-4|TRBD1|.
CASSDPSKDRDSNNEKLFF
TGTGCCAGCAGTGACCCCTCTAAAGACAGGGACAGTAATAATGAAAAACTGTTTTTT
>TRBV27|TRBJ2-1|.|.
CASSLSPPRPFF
TGTGCCAGCAGTTTATCGCCCCCACGTCCGTTCTTC
>TRBV7-2|TRBJ2-3|TRBD1|.
CASSHPRGQGATDTQYF
TGTGCCAGCAGCCACCCCAGGGGACAGGGAGCCACAGATACGCAGTATTTT
>TRBV6-5|TRBJ2-5|.|few
CASSYGRGQETQYF
TGTGCCAGCAGTTATGGCAGGGGACAAGAGACCCAGTACTTC
>TRBV12-5|TRBJ1-6|TRBD1|.
CASTGDNSPLHF
TGTGCTAGTACAGGGGATAATTCACCCCTCCACTTT
>TRBV5-1|TRBJ2-7|.|.
CASSSTYEQYF
TGCGCCAGCAGCTCCACCTACGAGCAGTACTTC
>TRBV21-1|TRBJ2-5|.|.
CASSRTGQMGNEETQYF
TGTGCCAGCAGCAGGACGGGTCAAATGGGCAACGAAGAGACCCAGTACTTC
>TRBV5-1|TRBJ2-3|TRBD1|.
CASSFRQGTDTQYF
TGCGCCAGCAGCTTCCGACAGGGAACGGATACGCAGTATTTT
>TRBV6-5|TRBJ1-6|.|few
CASSYGRDNSPLHF
TGTGCCAGCAGTTACGGCAGGGATAATTCACCCCTCCACTTT
>TRBV11-2|TRBJ2-7|TRBD2|.
CASSQHQPGLAGFRDEQYF
TGTGCCAGCAGCCAGCATCAACCGGGACTAGCGGGGTTTCGGGACGAGCAGTACTTC
>TRBV9|TRBJ2-1|.|once
CASSVRGAGGNEQFF
TGTGCCAGCAGCGTACGGGGGGCCGGGGGCAATGAGCAGTTCTTC
>TRBV10-3|TRBJ1-5|.|.
CAIKAETSNQPQHF
TGTGCCATCAAGGCAGAAACAAGCAATCAGCCCCAGCATTTT
>TRBV6-6|TRBJ2-3|.|.
CASSSPDREGTDTQYF
TGTGCCAGCAGTTCCCCAGACAGGGAGGGCACAGATACGCAGTATTTT
>TRBV18|TRBJ2-3|.|.
CASSPPNQLGGTDTQYF
TGTGCCAGCTCACCACCGAACCAACTAGGAGGGACAGATACGCAGTATTTT
>TRBV29-1|TRBJ2-1|TRBD2|.
CSKLGGGQTEQFF
TGCAGCAAACTCGGGGGGGGCCAGACGGAGCAGTTCTTC
>TRBV9|TRBJ2-1|TRBD2|few
CASSFSGGASEQFF
TGTGCCAGCAGCTTTAGCGGGGGGGCCTCTGAGCAGTTCTTC